What follows describes a single T cell receptor beta chain. This sample is drawn from a study of blood T cell repertoires in COVID-19. V lost 2 bases, J lost 7 bases, and 15 bases lay in between. Germline CDR1 MNHNS, CDR2 SASEGT. The CDR3 runs 14 residues. Sequencing used immunoSEQ multiplex PCR; TCRdb keeps in-frame clones, though not all of them. The sample lists roughly 180,000 clones, roughly 76% occurring once. The chain has TRBV6-1 and TRBJ2-7; a possible D gene is TRBD2 (5 bases). This sequence originates from a woman between 40 and 55 years old with COVID-19, enrolled during active disease. The sequenced material came from peripheral blood. The CDR3 coding sequence is TGTGCCAGCAGTGAATTGTTGGGATCGGGAGAGCAGTACGTC. Its translation: CASSELLGSGEQYV.